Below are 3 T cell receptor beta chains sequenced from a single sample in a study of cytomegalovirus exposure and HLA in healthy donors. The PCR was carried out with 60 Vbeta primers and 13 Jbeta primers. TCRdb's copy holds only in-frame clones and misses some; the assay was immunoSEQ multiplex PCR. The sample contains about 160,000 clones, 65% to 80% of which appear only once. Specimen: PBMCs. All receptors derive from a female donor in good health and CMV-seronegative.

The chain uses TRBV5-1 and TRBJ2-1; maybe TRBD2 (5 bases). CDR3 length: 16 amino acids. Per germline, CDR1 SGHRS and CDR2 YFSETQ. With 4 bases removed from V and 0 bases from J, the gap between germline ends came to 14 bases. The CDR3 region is CASSLDGAVSYNEQFF. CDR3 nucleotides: TGCGCCAGCAGCCTCGACGGAGCGGTCTCCTACAATGAGCAGTTCTTC.

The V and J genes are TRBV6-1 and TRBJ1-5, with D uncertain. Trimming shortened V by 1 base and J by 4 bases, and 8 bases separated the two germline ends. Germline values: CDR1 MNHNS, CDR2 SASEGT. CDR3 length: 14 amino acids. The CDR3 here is CASSEGGENQPQHF. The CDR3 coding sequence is TGTGCCAGCAGTGAAGGAGGTGAAAATCAGCCCCAGCATTTT.

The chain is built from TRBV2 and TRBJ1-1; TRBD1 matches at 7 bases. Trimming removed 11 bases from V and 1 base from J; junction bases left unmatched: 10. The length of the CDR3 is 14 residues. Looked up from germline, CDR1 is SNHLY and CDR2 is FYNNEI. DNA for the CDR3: TGTGCCGTTGAGGAGGGGGCCGGGAACACTGAAGCTTTCTTT. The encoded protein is CAVEEGAGNTEAFF.